This entry lists 2 T cell receptor beta chains sequenced from one sample in a study of cytomegalovirus exposure and HLA in healthy donors (TCRdb year 2017). The protocol used for the library was the immunoSEQ multiplex PCR assay. For the multiplex PCR, a mixture combining 60 forward primers for TCR Vbeta segments and 13 reverse primers for TCR Jbeta segments was used. TCRdb took over this immuneACCESS table, retaining in-frame rearrangements with V and J assigned. Such tables are incomplete; in checked studies, under half of the missing clones stem from an unresolved V gene, and the remainder is unexplained. Present in this sample are approximately 180,000 clones, about 80% of which were seen just once. The biggest ten clones account for 6% to 7% of the sample. The sequencing sample was made of PBMCs. Source of these receptors: a man in his forties in good health and CMV-seropositive.

The chain links TRBV11-2 to TRBJ2-2; TRBD1 aligns across 10 bases. The CDR3 runs 16 residues. The trim removed 5 bases at V and 6 bases at J, leaving 9 bases unmatched. Germline CDR1 and CDR2: SGHAT and FQNNGV. The CDR3 protein is CASSIGAGTGAGELFF. The CDR3 DNA reads TGTGCCAGCAGCATTGGCGCCGGGACAGGGGCCGGGGAGCTGTTTTTT.

The chain employs TRBV6-1 and TRBJ2-1; TRBD1 is a possible D gene (5 bases). Germline assignment: CDR1 MNHNS and CDR2 SASEGT. The CDR3 runs 12 residues. The V and J ends lost 6 bases and 6 bases respectively, with 9 bases between them. This chain's CDR3 is CASSERGNEQFF. CDR3 sequence (DNA): TGTGCCAGCAGCGAAAGGGGCAATGAGCAGTTCTTC.